Included here is one TCR beta chain sequence, with context. Per the original methods: Scientists estimated how many nucleated cells there were by amplifying reference gene primers. Measured with immunoSEQ multiplex PCR; TCRdb has only the in-frame clones, and not every one. V, J and clone size were drawn from that table, and D and trimming were deduced from the DNA. Of 150,000 to 200,000 clones in the sample, roughly nine tenths were seen once. This sample is part of a study of blood T cell repertoires in COVID-19. Study-level background: Acute and convalescent COVID-19 specimens originated in the United States, Italy and Spain. T cells, B-cell-depleted T cells, or PBMCs supplied cDNA or gDNA.

V was pared by 3 bases and J by 0 bases, with 6 bases of the junction left unmatched. The CDR3 is 18 amino acids. The V gene's germline CDR1 is SGHRS and CDR2 YFSETQ. This receptor was obtained from a man in his 70s with active or convalescent COVID-19. The chain couples TRBV5-1 to TRBJ2-6, with 10 bases lining up with TRBD1. The sample comprised peripheral blood. The CDR3 here is CASSWTGTGDSGANVLTF. In DNA, the CDR3 is TGCGCCAGCAGCTGGACCGGGACAGGGGACTCTGGGGCCAACGTCCTGACTTTC.